This TCR beta chain was sequenced during a study of tumor T cells in aggressive B-cell lymphoma. After removal of 5 bases from V and 2 bases from J, the junction contained 4 bases not matched to a gene. From germline, CDR1 is MNHNY and CDR2 SVGAGI (reference sequence). The CDR3 loop spans 15 amino acids. The protocol was immunoSEQ multiplex PCR, while the TCRdb copy is restricted to in-frame clones and leaves out a portion. The profile shows 3,900 or so clones, just over 85% of them singletons. The sample consisted of tumor tissue. V is TRBV6-6 and J is TRBJ2-1; 9 bases are shared with TRBD1. The TCR sequence derives from an adult with diffuse large B cell lymphoma. The CDR3, as DNA: TGTGCCAGCAGTCCGGACAGGGGCGCCTACAATGAGCAGTTCTTC. Translation gives CASSPDRGAYNEQFF.